This T cell receptor (beta chain) is drawn from a study of beta chain features in type 1 diabetes. Notes on the study in general: It was possible that PCR favored shorter templates, equally so in patients and controls.

Many counts were recorded for this clone. The antigen remains undetermined. Compared with germline, one end of the junction differs, possibly owing to a read error. The germline CDR1 and CDR2 sequences are SSHAT and FNYEAQ (reference sequence). The CDR3 length is 14 residues. Since all of the isolated RNA was reverse transcribed, expressed TCRB transcripts were what got sequenced. Samples of naive, central memory and regulatory T cells yielded a mean of around 3.4 million reads. Sequenced by immunoSEQ multiplex PCR; TCRdb stores in-frame clones only, minus some. Of about 140,000 clones in the sample, 6.9% are singletons; the top ten hold around 1.5%.

The chain is built from TRBV7-7 and TRBJ2-7; D is perhaps TRBD1 (6 bases). The specimen was central memory CD4+ T cells from blood. The sequence derives from a woman in her 30s in good health. The CDR3 DNA is TGTGCTAGCAGCCCCCGGACAGATACCTACGAGCAGTACTTC. This codes for CASSPRTDTYEQYF.